This T cell receptor (beta chain) was sequenced during a study of monozygotic twins with inflammatory bowel disease. For both chains, the TCRalpha and TCRbeta cDNA went through two nested PCRs of approximately 16 and 9 cycles. TCRdb reprocessed the 5' RACE reads and keeps a single row for each CDR3 protein, giving no DNA. The sample's table shows fewer than 450,000 distinct CDR3 sequences. The CDR3 is 13 amino acids. The sample consisted of blood. J is TRBJ2-4 and V is TRBV12-3 or TRBV12-4. The source of this sequence is a human donor with ulcerative colitis or Crohn's disease, or a healthy co-twin of an affected twin (not recorded which). Here the CDR3 reads CASRGNAKNIQYF.